This T cell receptor beta chain emerged from a study of blood T cell repertoires in COVID-19. Method: immunoSEQ multiplex PCR; TCRdb's copy keeps in-frame clones and lacks some. This sample carries some 120,000 clones, more than 75% of them seen once, and the ten largest clones take about 1.5%. With 6 bases removed from V and 4 bases from J, the gap between germline ends came to 12 bases. This CDR3 contains 14 residues. The germline V gene has CDR1 MDHEN and CDR2 SYDVKM. The receptor was derived from a human donor in a cohort sampled during active COVID-19. J is TRBJ1-4 and V is TRBV28; D not certain. Sequencing used peripheral blood. The CDR3 region has the DNA TGTGCCAGCAGCTTGGACTCTGGTAATGAAAAACTGTTTTTT. Protein: CASSLDSGNEKLFF.